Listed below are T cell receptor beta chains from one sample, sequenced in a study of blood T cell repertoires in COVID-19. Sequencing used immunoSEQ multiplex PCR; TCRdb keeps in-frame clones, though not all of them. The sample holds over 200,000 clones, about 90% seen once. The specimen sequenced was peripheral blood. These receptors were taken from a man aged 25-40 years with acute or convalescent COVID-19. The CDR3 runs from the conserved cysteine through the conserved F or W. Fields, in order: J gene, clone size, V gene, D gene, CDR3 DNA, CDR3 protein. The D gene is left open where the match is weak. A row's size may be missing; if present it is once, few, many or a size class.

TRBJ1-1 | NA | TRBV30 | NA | TGTGCCTGGCATAATGTCGGGGGGAGGGAAAACACTGAAGCTTTCTTT | CAWHNVGGRENTEAFF
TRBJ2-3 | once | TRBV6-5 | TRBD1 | TGTGCCAGCAGCCGACAGGGAATCGTAGATACGCAGTATTTT | CASSRQGIVDTQYF
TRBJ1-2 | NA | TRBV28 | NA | TGTGCCAGCAGTTCGTGGGGCGGAAGTTTCCCCCACTGGAGTTATGGCTACACCTTC | CASSSWGGSFPHWSYGYTF
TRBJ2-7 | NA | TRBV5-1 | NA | TGCGCCAGCAGCCTGACCTCACAGACCTACGAGCAGTACTTC | CASSLTSQTYEQYF
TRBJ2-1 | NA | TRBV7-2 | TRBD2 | TGTGCCAGCAGCTTACTCACTAGCGGGGCTACGGTGCAGTTCTTC | CASSLLTSGATVQFF
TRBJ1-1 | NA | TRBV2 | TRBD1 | TGTGCCAGCAGTGGGACAGGGGTGGGCACTGAAGCTTTCTTT | CASSGTGVGTEAFF
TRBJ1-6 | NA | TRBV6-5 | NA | TGTGCCAGCAGTCCGCGGCAGGGATATTCACCCCTCCACTTT | CASSPRQGYSPLHF
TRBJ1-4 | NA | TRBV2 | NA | TGTGCCAGCAGTGATCTGGGTGGGGGGGCAACTAATGAAAAACTGTTTTTT | CASSDLGGGATNEKLFF
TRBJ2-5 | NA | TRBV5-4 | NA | TGTGCCAGCAGCTTGGGGCTCAACCCAGAGACCCAGTACTTC | CASSLGLNPETQYF
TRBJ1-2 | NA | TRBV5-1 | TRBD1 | TGCGCCAGCAGCGAGGGACAGCATAGGTATGGCTACACCTTC | CASSEGQHRYGYTF
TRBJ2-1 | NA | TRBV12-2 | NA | TGTGCAAGTCGCTTAGCGGGGGAGGGGACTAGCGTGAACAATGAGCAGTTCTTC | CASRLAGEGTSVNNEQFF
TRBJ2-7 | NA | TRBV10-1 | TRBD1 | TGCGCCAGCAGCCGGACAGGTAACGAGCAGTACTTC | CASSRTGNEQYF
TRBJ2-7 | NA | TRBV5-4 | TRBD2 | TGTGCCAGCAGCTTGGCGGCGGGAGGGTACTACGAGCAGTACTTC | CASSLAAGGYYEQYF
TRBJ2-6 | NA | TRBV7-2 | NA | TGTGCCAGCAGCTTAGTTTCAGGATCTGGGGCCAACGTCCTGACTTTC | CASSLVSGSGANVLTF
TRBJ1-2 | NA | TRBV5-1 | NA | TGCGCCAGCAGCTTGCAAGGGGTTGACGGCTACACCTTC | CASSLQGVDGYTF
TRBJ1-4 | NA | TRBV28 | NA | TGTGCCAGCAGCCCACGACAGCCATATAATGAAAAACTGTTTTTT | CASSPRQPYNEKLFF
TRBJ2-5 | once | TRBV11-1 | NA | TGTGCCAGCTCTTCAGGGGCATGGGAGACCCAGTACTTC | CASSSGAWETQYF
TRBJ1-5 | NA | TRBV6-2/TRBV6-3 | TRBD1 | TGTGCCAGCAGTTACTGGGACAGGGGATATAGCAATCAGCCCCAGCATTTT | CASSYWDRGYSNQPQHF
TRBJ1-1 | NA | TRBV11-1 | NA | TGTGCCAGCAGCTTAGATCCAAGAGGCACTGAAGCTTTCTTT | CASSLDPRGTEAFF
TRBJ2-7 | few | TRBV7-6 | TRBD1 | TGTGCCAGCAGCTCCTCCGGGACAGGGGCCTCCGAGCAGTACTTC | CASSSSGTGASEQYF
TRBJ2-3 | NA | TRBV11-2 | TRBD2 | TGTGCCAGCAGTTTTACCGGGAGGGAAACGCAGTATTTT | CASSFTGRETQYF
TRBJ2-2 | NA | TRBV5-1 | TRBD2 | TGCGCCAGCAGCCCAGCGGGAACGGTCGGGGAGCTGTTTTTT | CASSPAGTVGELFF
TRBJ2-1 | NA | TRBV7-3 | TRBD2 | TGTGCCAGCAGCCAGGGACTAGCGGGAGACGAGCAGTTCTTC | CASSQGLAGDEQFF
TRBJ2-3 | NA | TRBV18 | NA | TGTGCCAGCTCACCACCAAGCCGCACAGATACGCAGTATTTT | CASSPPSRTDTQYF
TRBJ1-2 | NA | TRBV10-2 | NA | TGCGCCAGCAGTGATCCCGGGACTAGGGGAGGCTACACCTTC | CASSDPGTRGGYTF
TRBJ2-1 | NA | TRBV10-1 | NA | TGCGCCAGCAGTGAAGAATCAGGGGTCGCTGAGCAGTTCTTC | CASSEESGVAEQFF
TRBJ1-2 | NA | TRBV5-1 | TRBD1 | TGCGCCAGCAGCTTTAGTCCAGGGGGGAACTATGGCTACACCTTC | CASSFSPGGNYGYTF
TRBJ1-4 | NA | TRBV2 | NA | TGTGCCAGCGGGGCAGGGGATTATTCCGTCGGAAAACTGTTTTTT | CASGAGDYSVGKLFF
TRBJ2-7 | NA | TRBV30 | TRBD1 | TGTGCCTGGAGTCCCGAGGGGACAGCGATTTCCTACGAGCAGTACTTC | CAWSPEGTAISYEQYF
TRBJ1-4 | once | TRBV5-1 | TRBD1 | TGCGCCAGCAGCGACGACAGGGGACTGTTTTTT | CASSDDRGLFF
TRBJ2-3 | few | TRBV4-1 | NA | TGCGCCAGCAGCCAAGAAGGGGCTGTCACAGATACGCAGTATTTT | CASSQEGAVTDTQYF
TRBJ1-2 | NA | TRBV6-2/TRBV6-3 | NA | TGTGCCAGCAGTTACGAGCGACAAAATGGGGGGAAGTATGGCTACACCTTC | CASSYERQNGGKYGYTF
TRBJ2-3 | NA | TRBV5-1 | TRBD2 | TGCGCCAGCAGTCGGGGGGGCACAGATACGCAGTATTTT | CASSRGGTDTQYF
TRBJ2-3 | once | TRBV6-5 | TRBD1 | TGTGCCAGCAGTCACAGGGGGCTCGCAGATACGCAGTATTTT | CASSHRGLADTQYF
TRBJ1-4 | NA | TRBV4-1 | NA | TGCGCCAGCAGCCAAGAATGGGACACGGGTAAAAAACTGTTTTTT | CASSQEWDTGKKLFF
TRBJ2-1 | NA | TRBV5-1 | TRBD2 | TGCGCCAGCAGCACCAGACTAGCGGGAGGCCCCTCGGGGAATGAGCAGTTCTTC | CASSTRLAGGPSGNEQFF
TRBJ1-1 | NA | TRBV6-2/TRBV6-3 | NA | TGTGCCAGCAGTTACACCGGGGGTACTGAAGCTTTCTTT | CASSYTGGTEAFF
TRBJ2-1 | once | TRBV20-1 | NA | TGCAGTGCTAGTGGTATTACCTACAATGAGCAGTTCTTC | CSASGITYNEQFF
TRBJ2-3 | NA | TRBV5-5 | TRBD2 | TGTGCCAGCAATCCACTAGCGGGAGCTTCCGTGTTGATAGATACGCAGTATTTT | CASNPLAGASVLIDTQYF
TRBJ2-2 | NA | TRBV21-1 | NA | TGTGCCAACACACAAAAGTTTCGTTCTGCGAACACCGGGGAGCTGTTTTTT | CANTQKFRSANTGELFF